Below are 19 T cell receptor beta chains sequenced from a single sample in a study of T cell changes during pregnancy in multiple sclerosis. Profiled with immunoSEQ multiplex PCR; TCRdb holds only in-frame clones, not every one. The sample records under 110,000 clones, approximately 91% being singletons. The sequencing used peripheral blood, collected in the second trimester of pregnancy. These receptors originate from a female donor with multiple sclerosis, enrolled in a pregnancy study.

This chain links TRBV5-1 with TRBJ2-1; 14 bases fit TRBD2. Germline CDR1 is SGHRS and CDR2 is YFSETQ. This CDR3 has 18 residues. V dropped 3 bases and J dropped 0; count of bases not matched to a gene: 5. DNA of the CDR3: TGCGCCAGCAGCTCTCTGGGACTAGCGGGAGTCTCCTACAATGAGCAGTTCTTC. This sequence encodes CASSSLGLAGVSYNEQFF.

This clone was observed a handful of times. The chain is built from TRBV28 and TRBJ1-1, with D tentatively TRBD1 (5 bases). The CDR3 runs to 16 residues. Germline V lookup: CDR1 MDHEN, CDR2 SYDVKM. Trimming took off 3 bases at V and 0 bases at J, with 14 bases between the two ends. The CDR3 DNA sequence: TGTGCCAGCAGTTTGGCAAACAGGAAAATGAACACTGAAGCTTTCTTT. Protein: CASSLANRKMNTEAFF.

This chain uses TRBV6-1 with TRBJ2-2; 7 nucleotides line up with TRBD1. V dropped 4 bases and J dropped 6; count of bases not matched to a gene: 8. The CDR3 spans 15 residues. Germline CDR1 and CDR2: MNHNS and SASEGT. The DNA of the CDR3 is TGTGCCAGCAGTGGAACACAGGGGCCCCCCGGGGAGCTGTTTTTT. Protein product: CASSGTQGPPGELFF.

The chain has TRBV5-1 and TRBJ2-6; possible D gene TRBD1, 6 bases. This CDR3 comprises 19 residues. Between the trimmed V and J ends, which lost 4 bases and 0 bases, there was a span of 20 bases. Per germline, CDR1 SGHRS and CDR2 YFSETQ. In DNA form, the CDR3 reads TGCGCCAGCAGCCAAGATAGAGGACAGCGCCACTCTGGGGCCAACGTCCTGACTTTC. Translated, it gives CASSQDRGQRHSGANVLTF.

V gene TRBV15 combines with J gene TRBJ2-2; D unclear. CDR1 is LNHNV and CDR2 is YYDKDF in the germline V gene (reference sequence). Between the trimmed V and J ends, which lost 6 bases and 6 bases, there was a span of 14 bases. The CDR3 loop spans 14 amino acids. The CDR3 here is CATSSSDFPGELFF. In DNA, the CDR3 is TGTGCCACCAGTTCCAGCGACTTCCCCGGGGAGCTGTTTTTT.

The chain joins TRBV9 to TRBJ2-3; 7 nucleotides align to TRBD2. This CDR3 is built from 17 residues. Germline V gene data show CDR1 as SGDLS and CDR2 as YYNGEE. V lost 3 bases and J lost 5; bases outside the gene matches: 15. CDR3 DNA: TGTGCCAGCAGCGGACGTTGGGGGGGGGTCAGGCAAGATACGCAGTATTTT. Protein: CASSGRWGGVRQDTQYF.

The chain links TRBV27 to TRBJ1-5; the D is unclear. Germline lookup yields CDR1 MNHEY and CDR2 SMNVEV (reference sequence). With 3 bases removed from V and 6 bases from J, the gap between germline ends came to 12 bases. There are 14 residues in the CDR3. This CDR3 reads CASSFGWEAQPQHF. For the CDR3, the DNA is TGTGCCAGCAGTTTCGGGTGGGAGGCTCAGCCCCAGCATTTT.

This chain links TRBV7-2 with TRBJ1-1; TRBD1 might be the D (5 bases). The CDR3 length is 16 residues. Germline-derived CDR1 and CDR2 are SGHTA and FQGNSA. Trimming cost V 5 bases and J 1 base, with 17 bases left between them. CDR3 amino acids: CASSPGGWPSNTEAFF. In DNA, the CDR3 is TGTGCCAGCAGCCCGGGGGGGTGGCCGTCGAACACTGAAGCTTTCTTT.

The chain links TRBV25-1 to TRBJ2-3; 7 bases fit TRBD1. This CDR3 region has 15 residues. With 2 bases clipped from V and 3 bases from J, the junction kept 5 bases outside the gene matches. CDR1 is MGHDK and CDR2 is SYGVNS in the germline V gene. This chain's CDR3 is CASSERQGRTDTQYF. CDR3 DNA: TGTGCCAGCAGTGAACGACAGGGTCGTACAGATACGCAGTATTTT. Full variable domain (remainder filled in from reference TRBV25-1 and TRBJ2-3): EADIYQTPRYLVIGTGKKITLECSQTMGHDKMYWYQQDPGMELHLIHYSYGVNSTEKGDLSSESTVSRIRTEHFPLTLESARPSHTSQYLCASSERQGRTDTQYFGPGTRLTVL.

The rearrangement links TRBV19 to TRBJ2-7, with D maybe TRBD2 (6 bases). Trimming cost V 5 bases and J 6 bases, with 8 bases left between them. Germline lookup yields CDR1 LNHDA and CDR2 SQIVND (reference sequence). This CDR3 is 11 amino acids long. The CDR3 sequence: CASSDGGEQYF. The CDR3 DNA reads TGTGCCAGTAGTGACGGGGGCGAGCAGTACTTC.

This sequence joins TRBV4-3 and TRBJ2-3; 9 bases fit TRBD2. V was clipped by 4 bases and J by 2 bases; unmatched bases: 4. The CDR3 runs 15 residues. Germline loops: CDR1 LGHNA, CDR2 YSLEER. In nucleotides, the CDR3 is TGCGCCAGCAGCCGCCTAGCGGGAACCACAGATACGCAGTATTTT. Its protein product is CASSRLAGTTDTQYF.

This rearrangement joins TRBV28 to TRBJ1-2; D unclear. The CDR3 spans 13 residues. V lost 3 bases and J 5 bases, leaving 10 bases between the germline ends. Germline values: CDR1 MDHEN, CDR2 SYDVKM. DNA of the CDR3: TGTGCCAGCAGTTTTGAGAGGCGGTATGGCTACACCTTC. It is translated as CASSFERRYGYTF.

V is TRBV10-3 and J is TRBJ2-1, with a possible D match to TRBD2 (7 bases). The V gene lost 4 bases and the J gene lost 10 bases, with 20 bases spanning the gap. This CDR3 comprises 15 residues. CDR1 ENHRY and CDR2 SYGVKD come from the germline V gene. The CDR3 DNA reads TGTGCCATCAGTGGGGGGACCGGGGGGCGACCCGAGCAGTTCTTC. It yields the protein CAISGGTGGRPEQFF.

The gene calls are TRBV11-2 and TRBJ2-1; tentatively, D is TRBD1 (5 bases). Germline V gives CDR1 SGHAT, CDR2 FQNNGV. The V gene lost 1 base and the J gene lost 3 bases, with 10 bases spanning the gap. CDR3 length equals 15 residues. The CDR3 here is CASSLVRQNYNEQFF. DNA of the CDR3: TGTGCCAGCAGCTTAGTTCGACAGAACTACAATGAGCAGTTCTTC.

The CDR3 DNA sequence: TGTGCCAGCAGTCCACCTGGGACAGGAAGAGCCTACGAGCAGTACTTC. Protein: CASSPPGTGRAYEQYF. This chain uses TRBV28 with TRBJ2-7; 8 bases align to TRBD1. This CDR3 is 16 amino acids long. Trimming took 5 bases from V and 2 from J; bases not matched to a gene: 11. CDR1 and CDR2 from the germline V gene are MDHEN and SYDVKM.

The gene calls are TRBV7-9 and TRBJ2-5, with 9 bases lining up with TRBD2. The CDR3 spans 16 residues. The germline gives CDR1 SEHNR, CDR2 FQNEAQ (reference sequence). The V segment lost 6 bases and the J segment 5 bases; nucleotides outside the gene matches: 13. As DNA, the CDR3 is TGTGCCAGCAGTAGTGGGGAACTAGCGGGCCTGGAGACCCAGTACTTC. It yields the protein CASSSGELAGLETQYF.

The rearrangement links TRBV13 to TRBJ2-7; TRBD2 aligns across 12 bases. The CDR3 length is 14 residues. Germline V gives CDR1 PRHDT, CDR2 FYEKMQ (reference sequence). The J segment lost 4 bases and the V segment lost 3 bases, leaving 1 base of the junction unmatched. CDR3 DNA: TGTGCCAGCAGCTTTACTAGCGGGGGGTACGAGCAGTACTTC. This codes for CASSFTSGGYEQYF. Full variable domain (remainder filled in from reference TRBV13 and TRBJ2-7): AAGVIQSPRHLIKEKRETATLKCYPIPRHDTVYWYQQGPGQDPQFLISFYEKMQSDKGSIPDRFSAQQFSDYHSELNMSSLELGDSALYFCASSFTSGGYEQYFGPGTRLTVT.

This chain uses TRBV5-1 with TRBJ2-5, with 7 bases fitting TRBD1. This CDR3 has 15 amino acids. Germline CDR1 reads SGHRS; CDR2 reads YFSETQ. J was trimmed by 5 bases and V by 3 bases; bases with no gene match: 10. CDR3 protein: CASSSVQGKTETQYF. The CDR3 DNA follows: TGCGCCAGCAGCTCCGTACAGGGGAAGACGGAGACCCAGTACTTC.

This clone was picked up one time. The CDR3 region is CASDRGTYGYTF. The CDR3 DNA reads as TGTGCCAGCGACAGGGGGACCTATGGCTACACCTTC. The J gene is TRBJ1-2, the V gene TRBV7-9, with 9 bases lining up with TRBD1. V lost 8 bases, J lost 4 bases, and 2 bases stayed unmatched. The CDR3 contains 12 residues. Germline CDR1 and CDR2: SEHNR and FQNEAQ (reference sequence).